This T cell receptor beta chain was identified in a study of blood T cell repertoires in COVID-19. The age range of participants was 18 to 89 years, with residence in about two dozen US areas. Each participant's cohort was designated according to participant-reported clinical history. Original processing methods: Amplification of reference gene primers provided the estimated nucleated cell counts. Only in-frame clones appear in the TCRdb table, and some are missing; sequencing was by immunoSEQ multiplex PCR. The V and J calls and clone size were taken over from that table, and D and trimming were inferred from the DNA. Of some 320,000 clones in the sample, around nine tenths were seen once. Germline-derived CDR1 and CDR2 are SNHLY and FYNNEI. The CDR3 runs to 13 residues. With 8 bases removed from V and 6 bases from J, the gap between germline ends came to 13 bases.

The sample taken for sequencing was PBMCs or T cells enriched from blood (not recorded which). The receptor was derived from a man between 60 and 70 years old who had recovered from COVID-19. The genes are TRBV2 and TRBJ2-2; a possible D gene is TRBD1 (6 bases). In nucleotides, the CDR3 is TGTGCCAGCGTGGGACACCCGCCCGGGGAGCTGTTTTTT. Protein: CASVGHPPGELFF.